This TCR beta chain was identified during a study of T cells in Graves' hyperthyroidism and ophthalmopathy. Study results and limitations: Blood also contained most expanded thyroid clonotypes above 0.001. A model of 13 V-J pairs discriminated ophthalmopathy from stable hyperthyroidism. Ophthalmopathy was model-predicted a median about 6.9 months pre-onset.

Germline-derived CDR1 and CDR2 are WSHSY and SAAADI. The CDR3 consists of 14 residues. Trimming stripped 10 bases from V and 4 bases from J, with 17 bases between. This clonotype was counted at least ten times. Its antigen is currently unknown. TCR beta CDR3 region amplification was performed from RNA transcripts. Researchers ran a first-round RT-PCR on the TCR CDR3 using the HTBI primer set. TCRdb fed the multiplex PCR reads into MiXCR, producing one record per CDR3 protein. The repertoire includes 400,000 or so distinct CDR3 sequences, about 14% of them detected once, and 28% sits in the top ten. The specimen was blood. The chain carries TRBV10-2 and TRBJ1-5, with D possibly matching TRBD1 (6 bases). This clonotype originated in a middle-aged man with Graves' ophthalmopathy. This chain's CDR3 is CATHLGTRNQPQHF. Written as DNA, the CDR3 is TGCGCCACCCACCTTGGGACACGAAATCAGCCCCAGCATTTT.